The 20 T cell receptor beta chains reported below all come from one sample, sequenced in a study of shared clonotypes between healthy human individuals. The assay was immunoSEQ multiplex PCR, and TCRdb's table has in-frame clones only and misses some. The sample comprises 2.5 million or so clones, around nine tenths of which are singletons, and over 0.12% rests with the top ten. The sequencing sample was made of naive CD4+ T cells sorted from blood. Subset defined: CD45RA+ positively selected. Receptor source: a man aged 18-30 years in good health.

The V and J genes are TRBV19 and TRBJ2-3; TRBD2 agrees at 7 bases. After removal of 9 bases from V and 2 bases from J, the junction contained 11 bases not matched to a gene. The V gene's germline CDR1 is LNHDA and CDR2 SQIVND (reference sequence). The CDR3 runs 15 residues. The CDR3 protein is CASHERGRNTDTQYF. DNA for the CDR3: TGTGCCAGCCACGAGCGGGGAAGGAACACAGATACGCAGTATTTT.

The chain recombines TRBV19 with TRBJ2-2; 9 positions match TRBD2. Germline CDR1 and CDR2: LNHDA and SQIVND (reference sequence). The CDR3 consists of 15 residues. Unmatched junction bases numbered 8, after V lost 5 bases and J lost 7 bases. The CDR3 protein is CASSVSGGVHGELFF. CDR3 coding DNA: TGTGCCAGTAGTGTTAGCGGGGGCGTGCACGGGGAGCTGTTTTTT.

The chain is built from TRBV30 and TRBJ2-2, with D unclear. V lost 1 base and J lost 6, with 6 bases in between. This CDR3 contains 12 residues. In germline, CDR1 is GTSNPN, CDR2 SVGIG (reference sequence). CDR3 protein: CAWSASPGELFF. The DNA for the CDR3 is TGTGCCTGGAGTGCGTCCCCCGGGGAGCTGTTTTTT.

Comments on this clone: Different DNA sequences within this sample yield the same CDR3. The gene calls are TRBV5-1 and TRBJ2-5; D may be TRBD2 (6 bases). The germline CDR1 and CDR2 sequences are SGHRS and YFSETQ. The CDR3 has 13 residues. V gave up 0 bases and J gave up 4 bases, with 7 bases separating them. The DNA of the CDR3 is TGCGCCAGCAGCTTGGGGGAGGTAGAGACCCAGTACTTC. Its translation: CASSLGEVETQYF.

This clone was recorded once. The chain uses TRBV5-1 and TRBJ1-1; no clear D. This CDR3 is built from 14 residues. V gave up 4 bases and J gave up 5 bases, with 15 bases separating them. Germline values: CDR1 SGHRS, CDR2 YFSETQ. As DNA, the CDR3 is TGCGCCAGCAGCCCTGAAAGAGGTGCTACTGAAGCTTTCTTT. Protein sequence: CASSPERGATEAFF.

The rearrangement joins TRBV5-1 to TRBJ1-1; D remains unclear. V was cut by 4 bases and J by 3 bases, with 22 bases left in between. Germline V gene data show CDR1 as SGHRS and CDR2 as YFSETQ. CDR3 length equals 17 residues. The CDR3 DNA sequence: TGCGCCAGCAGCCGAGGGCCATTAGGGTTTTTCTACACTGAAGCTTTCTTT. This translates into CASSRGPLGFFYTEAFF.

The V call is TRBV12-5, the J call TRBJ2-6; D is perhaps TRBD1 (5 bases). The germline V gene encodes CDR1 LGHNT and CDR2 FRNRAP. V shed 2 bases and J shed 3 bases, with 11 bases lying between them. This CDR3 has 16 amino acids. CDR3 nucleotide sequence: TGTGCTAGTGGTTTGACAGGCGCTGGTGGGGCCAACGTCCTGACTTTC. Its protein is CASGLTGAGGANVLTF.

The chain joins TRBV11-3 to TRBJ2-7; 7 bases map to TRBD1. Trimming took 5 bases from V and 7 from J; bases not matched to a gene: 11. The V gene's germline CDR1 is SGHNT and CDR2 YENEEA. This CDR3 region has 14 residues. CDR3 in amino acids: CASSNTQKTGEQYF. For the CDR3, the DNA is TGTGCCAGCAGCAATACGCAGAAGACAGGGGAGCAGTACTTC.

This rearrangement joins TRBV5-1 to TRBJ2-5; D is tentatively TRBD1 or TRBD2 (6 bases each). CDR1 is SGHRS and CDR2 is YFSETQ in the germline V gene. V was clipped by 0 bases and J by 2 bases, with 14 bases between them. The CDR3 totals 16 residues. CDR3: CASSLAGDSGQETQYF. DNA for the CDR3: TGCGCCAGCAGCTTGGCAGGGGACTCGGGTCAAGAGACCCAGTACTTC.

The rearrangement links TRBV6-5 to TRBJ1-2; the D is unclear. The CDR3 is 14 amino acids. Germline V gene data show CDR1 as MNHEY and CDR2 as SVGAGI. The V gene lost 5 bases and the J gene lost 0 bases, with 10 bases spanning the gap. CDR3 nucleotide sequence: TGTGCCAGCAGTAGAGACGCAGCTAACTATGGCTACACCTTC. Translating it yields CASSRDAANYGYTF.

The chain joins TRBV19 to TRBJ2-5; D is ambiguous. The germline V and J ends were trimmed by 4 bases and 5 bases, with 14 bases remaining between them. The CDR3 is 14 amino acids. Germline CDR1 and CDR2: LNHDA and SQIVND (reference sequence). CDR3 amino acids: CASSTQAGRETQYF. In DNA, the CDR3 is TGTGCCAGTAGTACCCAGGCCGGGCGGGAGACCCAGTACTTC. Complete variable domain (other parts from reference TRBV19 and TRBJ2-5): DGGITQSPKYLFRKEGQNVTLSCEQNLNHDAMYWYRQDPGQGLRLIYYSQIVNDFQKGDIAEGYSVSREKKESFPLTVTSAQKNPTAFYLCASSTQAGRETQYFGPGTRLLVL.

This clone was detected once. V is TRBV10-1 and J is TRBJ2-1, with 10 bases lining up with TRBD1. The junction had 7 bases not matched to a gene; V was cut back by 7 bases and J by 4 bases. The CDR3 is 15 amino acids. Germline V lookup: CDR1 WNHNN, CDR2 SYGVQD (reference sequence). CDR3 amino acids: CASILGQGEYNEQFF. As DNA, the CDR3 is TGCGCCAGCATTCTCGGACAGGGGGAATACAATGAGCAGTTCTTC.

V is TRBV7-6 and J is TRBJ1-5, with D tentatively TRBD1 (5 bases). The V gene lost 5 bases and the J gene lost 3 bases, with 11 bases spanning the gap. CDR1 is SGHVS, CDR2 FNYEAQ, per germline. This CDR3 is built from 14 residues. The CDR3: CASSPGGPNQPQHF. Written as DNA, the CDR3 is TGTGCCAGCAGCCCTGGGGGTCCCAATCAGCCCCAGCATTTT. The full variable domain, its missing parts supplied by reference TRBV7-6 and TRBJ1-5, is GAGVSQSPRYKVTKRGQDVALRCDPISGHVSLYWYRQALGQGPEFLTYFNYEAQQDKSGLPNDRFSAERPEGSISTLTIQRTEQRDSAMYRCASSPGGPNQPQHFGDGTRLSIL.

The chain carries TRBV10-3 and TRBJ1-1; 7 bases line up with TRBD1. The V and J ends lost 3 bases and 4 bases, in that order; junction bases with no gene match: 5. This CDR3 comprises 14 residues. Germline loops: CDR1 ENHRY, CDR2 SYGVKD. Written as DNA, the CDR3 is TGTGCCATCAGTGATCTAAGACAGGGCACTGAAGCTTTCTTT. As protein: CAISDLRQGTEAFF.

The V call is TRBV10-1, the J call TRBJ2-1, with 8 positions matching TRBD2. J gave up 2 bases and V 5 bases, and 5 bases lay outside the gene matches. CDR3 length: 15 residues. From germline, CDR1 is WNHNN and CDR2 SYGVQD (reference sequence). In DNA, the CDR3 is TGCGCCAGCAGTCCCTCGGGACTAGCCTACAATGAGCAGTTCTTC. Its translation is CASSPSGLAYNEQFF.

The rearrangement links TRBV6-6 to TRBJ2-5, with D possibly matching TRBD1 (6 bases). Looked up from germline, CDR1 is MNHNY and CDR2 is SVGAGI (reference sequence). V lost 4 bases and J lost 3, with 9 bases in between. The length of the CDR3 is 13 residues. Written as DNA, the CDR3 is TGTGCCAGCAGTTTAAACAGGGAAGAGACCCAGTACTTC. It encodes CASSLNREETQYF.

CDR3 residues: CAWSSGISVNEQYF. The DNA of the CDR3 is TGTGCCTGGAGTAGCGGAATAAGCGTCAACGAGCAGTACTTC. This chain joins TRBV30 and TRBJ2-7; TRBD2 might be the D (5 bases). CDR3 length: 14 amino acids. Germline V gene sequence: CDR1 GTSNPN, CDR2 SVGIG (reference sequence). The V end was cut by 2 bases, the J end by 5 bases, with 16 bases between.

This clone was counted a single time. The same CDR3 can be traced to other DNA sequences in this sample. The chain joins TRBV6-5 to TRBJ2-7; D is unclear. Germline V gives CDR1 MNHEY, CDR2 SVGAGI. The CDR3 length is 12 residues. With 5 bases removed from V and 3 bases from J, the gap between germline ends came to 8 bases. Here the CDR3 DNA reads TGTGCCAGCAGTCTAGACCGCTACGAGCAGTACTTC. It is translated as CASSLDRYEQYF.

This clone was recorded once. CDR3 sequence reads: CASSRTALGVYGYTF. The DNA for the CDR3 is TGTGCCAGCAGCCGGACAGCCCTGGGGGTCTATGGCTACACCTTC. The chain recombines TRBV5-4 with TRBJ1-2, with a possible D match to TRBD1 (6 bases). The CDR3 sequence is 15 residues long. CDR1 is SGHNT, CDR2 YYREEE, per germline (reference sequence). V was clipped by 4 bases and J by 4 bases, with 17 bases between them.

This chain links TRBV5-1 with TRBJ2-1; 7 nucleotides match TRBD2. The germline V gene has CDR1 SGHRS and CDR2 YFSETQ. Trimming took 2 bases from V and 7 from J; bases not matched to a gene: 9. The CDR3 runs 15 residues. The CDR3 DNA sequence: TGCGCCAGCAGCTTTACCGCGGGGGTTGGAAATGAGCAGTTCTTC. Translation gives CASSFTAGVGNEQFF.